The sequence of this TCR beta chain was determined in a study of molecular identifiers for immune sequencing clone quantification. Study context: Split five ways in replicates, RNA from around 20,000 or 99,000 naive CD8 cells had four portions sequenced.

Study-level results: Among effectors, clones above 20 RNA copies held over 98% of molecules; among naive cells, under 1%.

Source material for naive CD8 libraries was about 19,000 to 1,100,000 sorted cells, with 10%, 30% or 50% RNA. Sorting defined naive CD8 T cells as CD8+CD4-CCR7+CD45RA+. Using its own MiXCR run on the PCR reads, TCRdb lists one record per CDR3 protein. This table holds 600,000 to 650,000 distinct CDR3 sequences, 15% to 20% found once. The V end was cut by 1 base, the J end by 1 base, with 5 bases between. This CDR3 region has 14 residues. As concerns this clonotype: The antigen remains unidentified.

The sequenced material came from naive CD8+ T cells from blood, with Jurkat cell RNA spiked in. Stated subset: FACS-sorted CD8+CD4-CCR7+CD45RA+ naive T cells. V is TRBV12-3 or TRBV12-4 and J is TRBJ2-1, with a weak D call TRBD1 (5 bases). The TCR originated in a human donor in good health. Some libraries in this study had Jurkat cell RNA spiked in. CDR3 sequence reads: CASSLGQSYNEQFF. CDR3 nucleotide sequence: TGTGCCAGCAGTTTAGGACAGTCCTACAATGAGCAGTTCTTC.